Shown below are 22 T cell receptor delta chains from a single sample sequenced in a study of γδ T cells in repeated Plasmodium falciparum infection. Gammadelta T cells were flow-sorted from PBMC into Vgamma9/Vdelta2+ and Vdelta2-negative populations for bulk analysis. TCRdb re-analyzed the multiplex PCR reads via CATT. The sample shows about 89,000 delta-chain clones, 1.4% of them seen only once. Material: gamma-delta T cells from blood. The receptors shown here come from a pool of human donors (malaria-infected and uninfected, not separated).

This clone occurred a few times. A far larger clone is one nucleotide away, so this likely arose from a read error. Other nucleotide sequences from this sample produce the same CDR3. The chain recombines TRDV1 with TRDJ1, with no clear D. This CDR3 is built from 16 residues. Germline V gene data show CDR1 as TSWWSYY and CDR2 as QGS. Trimming removed 1 base from V and 0 bases from J, with 12 bases in between. The CDR3 DNA reads as TGTGCTCTTGGGGAACCCGAGCCGGCAGACACCGATAAACTCATCTTT. As protein: CALGEPEPADTDKLIF.

This clone was counted many times. This DNA translates differently at residue 6 from the TCRdb protein, which is that of a much larger clone; a read error is likely, and the protein shown is the DNA's own translation. The chain combines TRDV3 with TRDJ1; TRDD3 matches 9 bases. CDR3 length: 16 residues. With V trimmed by 2 bases and J by 5 bases, 15 bases remained unmatched. Germline CDR1 reads TVYSNPD; CDR2 reads GDNSRS (reference sequence). CDR3 nucleotides: TGTGCCTTTTCAACTGCGGTTGCTGGGGGATCAGATAAACTCATCTTT. Translation: CAFSTAVAGGSDKLIF.

With regard to this clone: TCRdb assigns this DNA the protein of a much larger clone, which departs from its translation at residue 9; this likely reflects a read error, and the protein shown comes from translating the DNA. The chain carries TRDV1 and TRDJ1, with unresolved D. V lost 5 bases, J lost 0 bases, and 16 bases lay in between. This CDR3 is built from 16 residues. CDR1 is TSWWSYY, CDR2 QGS, per germline. The CDR3 DNA follows: TGTGCTCTTGGGATCGAACAGCCCGAATACACCGATAAACTCATCTTT. Its protein product is CALGIEQPEYTDKLIF.

With respect to this clone: The protein held in TCRdb is that of a much larger clone and does not match this DNA's translation at residue 5, likely because of a read error; the protein shown is translated from the DNA. The V call is TRDV2, the J call TRDJ1; D gene ambiguous. In the absence of a J gene in TCRdb, the DNA was matched to germline to assign it here. This CDR3 has 14 residues. Germline V gene lookup returns CDR1 GEAIGNYY and CDR2 EKD. V shed 3 bases and J shed 3 bases, with 13 bases lying between them. The CDR3 loop reads CACDGVGYSDKLIF. The CDR3 nucleotides read TGTGCCTGTGACGGTGTGGGTTACTCCGATAAACTCATCTTT.

This clone was seen a handful of times. The protein given by TCRdb reflects a much larger clone and differs at residue 11 from this DNA's translation, likely from a read error; the protein shown is the DNA's translation. V and J are TRDV1 and TRDJ1; TRDD3 is a possible D gene (7 bases). The CDR3 length is 21 residues. V was trimmed by 2 bases and J by 0 bases, leaving 28 bases between them. Per the germline V gene, CDR1 is TSWWSYY and CDR2 is QGS. Here the CDR3 reads CALGELAFPNAGGTYTDKLIF. CDR3 nucleotides: TGTGCTCTTGGGGAATTGGCCTTCCCGAATGCTGGGGGCACTTACACCGATAAACTCATCTTT.

This clone was observed at least ten times. This probably arose from a read error, given a far larger clone one base away. The identical CDR3 is also encoded by other nucleotide sequences in the sample. This chain links TRDV2 with TRDJ1; 9 positions match TRDD3. Per germline, CDR1 GEAIGNYY and CDR2 EKD. This CDR3 region has 21 residues. CDR3 nucleotide sequence: TGTGCCTGTGACCAGGGACAATTACTGGGGGACCACTTAAGTAACACCGACAAACTCATCTTT. As protein: CACDQGQLLGDHLSNTDKLIF.

Comment on this clone: The TCRdb protein, from a much larger clone, departs from this DNA's translation at residue 5, likely by read error; the protein shown derives from the DNA. This sequence joins TRDV1 and TRDJ1; TRDD2 matches 9 bases. Matching the DNA to germline supplied the J gene, which TCRdb does not give. CDR1 and CDR2 from the germline V gene are TSWWSYY and QGS. The V gene end was trimmed by 4 bases and the J gene end by 0 bases; junction bases not matched to a gene: 24. CDR3 length: 22 residues. In DNA, the CDR3 is TGTGCTCTTGGGGTTTCCTTCCTACGGAATCAGGTACTGAATTTGTACACCGATAAACTCATCTTT. Translated: CALGVSFLRNQVLNLYTDKLIF.

This clone has a count of ten or more. The protein given by TCRdb reflects a much larger clone and differs at residue 14 from this DNA's translation, likely from a read error; the protein shown is the DNA's translation. The chain is built from TRDV2 and TRDJ1; a weak D match, TRDD3 (6 bases). From germline, CDR1 is GEAIGNYY and CDR2 EKD. The CDR3 has 16 amino acids. The CDR3 loop is CACDTVGASYTDKPIF. CDR3 bases: TGTGCCTGTGACACCGTGGGGGCCTCGTACACCGATAAACCCATCTTT.

In its sample, this clone is large. Other DNA sequences in this sample translate to the same CDR3. The J gene is TRDJ1, the V gene TRDV2, with 10 bases lining up with TRDD3. CDR1 GEAIGNYY and CDR2 EKD come from the germline V gene. This CDR3 region has 18 residues. Losses at the gene ends were 3 bases for V and 0 bases for J; bases not matched to a gene: 12. The DNA for the CDR3 is TGTGCCTGTGACCCCCTTACTGGGGGATCCCCCGACACCGATAAACTCATCTTT. The encoded protein is CACDPLTGGSPDTDKLIF.

The table lists this clone with a few counts. The protein in TCRdb stems from a much larger clone and differs at residue 18 from this DNA's translation, likely a read error; here the protein is translated from the DNA. The V gene is TRDV2, the J gene TRDJ1; 12 bases line up with TRDD3. As TCRdb names no J gene, one was assigned here on the basis of a DNA match to germline. The CDR3 is 24 residues long. Germline loops: CDR1 GEAIGNYY, CDR2 EKD. The V segment lost 3 bases and the J segment 0 bases; nucleotides outside the gene matches: 28. Here the CDR3 reads CACDPLTSVLGDTSLSTHTDKLIF. CDR3 bases: TGTGCCTGTGACCCTCTTACTTCAGTACTGGGGGATACTTCTCTTTCCACGCACACCGATAAACTCATCTTT.

This clone was seen ten or more times. The chain recombines TRDV2 with TRDJ3; D is perhaps TRDD3 (6 bases). TCRdb lists no J gene, so it was determined here by aligning the DNA to germline. V lost 1 base, J lost 0 bases, and 15 bases lay in between. Germline assignment: CDR1 GEAIGNYY and CDR2 EKD. This CDR3 comprises 19 residues. The CDR3 region has the DNA TGTGCCTGTGACACGGAAGGGGGAACAAGCTCCTGGGACACCCGACAGATGTTTTTC. This translates into CACDTEGGTSSWDTRQMFF.

The chain couples TRDV1 to TRDJ1; TRDD3 matches 8 bases. The J gene, not given by TCRdb, was assigned here from a germline match of the nucleotide sequence. This CDR3 spans 18 amino acids. Germline values: CDR1 TSWWSYY, CDR2 QGS. Losses at the gene ends were 1 base for V and 0 bases for J; bases not matched to a gene: 10. CDR3 coding DNA: TGTGCTCTTGGGGAACGGGTGCGAGGGATACGGTACACCGATAAACTCATCTTT. Translation: CALGERVRGIRYTDKLIF.

Points on this clone: TCRdb's listed protein matches a much larger clone and diverges from this DNA's translation at residue 10, likely through a read error; the protein shown comes from the DNA. The genes are TRDV1 and TRDJ1, with TRDD2 identical over 9 bases. No J gene was available from TCRdb, and it was assigned here by a germline match of the DNA. V lost 5 bases, J lost 0 bases, and 25 bases stayed unmatched. In germline, CDR1 is TSWWSYY, CDR2 QGS. This CDR3 contains 22 residues. CDR3 amino acids: CALGSSFLRCRGARGNTDKLIF. The CDR3 DNA reads TGTGCTCTTGGGTCATCCTTCCTACGTTGTAGGGGGGCCCGAGGGAACACCGATAAACTCATCTTT.

On this clone itself: For this DNA, TCRdb reports the protein of a much larger clone, which diverges at residue 6, most likely from a read error; the protein presented here is translated directly from the DNA. This rearrangement joins TRDV3 to TRDJ1, with TRDD3 matching over 11 bases. CDR1 and CDR2 (germline): TVYSNPD, GDNSRS (reference sequence). The J segment lost 8 bases and the V segment lost 2 bases, leaving 22 bases of the junction unmatched. The CDR3 is 18 residues long. The CDR3 DNA sequence: TGTGCCTTTTGTCCTTCCCTACATGGGGGATACGCCGGTGGGAAACTCATCTTT. Amino acids: CAFCPSLHGGYAGGKLIF.

This clone was picked up a small number of times. Translating this DNA gives a protein that differs at residue 13 from the TCRdb one, which belongs to a much larger clone; a read error is likely, and the protein shown is this translation. This chain connects TRDV1 to TRDJ2, with TRDD3 matching 8 bases. TCRdb leaves out the J gene; it was filled in here by matching the DNA to germline. Trimming took 2 bases from V and 1 from J; bases not matched to a gene: 24. Germline assignment: CDR1 TSWWSYY and CDR2 QGS. The CDR3 is 23 residues long. The CDR3 spells CALGEATTSCTGGSGGLTAQLFF. The CDR3 DNA follows: TGTGCTCTTGGGGAAGCTACCACTTCTTGTACTGGGGGCTCCGGGGGTTTGACAGCACAACTCTTCTTT.

This clone came up many times. The DNA for the CDR3 is TGTGCTCTTGGGGACCATCGAGGGATACGCCGCTCTGGGAGCTCCTGGGACACCCGACAGATGTTTTTC. This translates into CALGDHRGIRRSGSSWDTRQMFF. The rearrangement joins TRDV1 to TRDJ3; 8 bases map to TRDD3. The CDR3 length is 23 residues. From germline, CDR1 is TSWWSYY and CDR2 QGS. V was pared by 3 bases and J by 0 bases, with 19 bases of the junction left unmatched.

A few counts support this clone. V usage is TRDV1 and J usage is TRDJ1; TRDD2 aligns across 8 bases. CDR1 is TSWWSYY, CDR2 QGS, per germline. Germline trimming cut 3 bases from V and 7 bases from J; bases unmatched to any gene: 25. The CDR3 runs 20 residues. For the CDR3, the DNA is TGTGCTCTTGGGGAGGGGGTCGGACTTCCTACGTTCGGGGTGGTCAGTAAACTCATCTTT. Translated: CALGEGVGLPTFGVVSKLIF.

Only a few counts were recorded for this clone. This likely reflects a read error, since a far larger clone is one base away. Other DNA sequences in this sample translate to the same CDR3. The chain has TRDV1 and TRDJ1; D may be TRDD3 (6 bases). Because TCRdb records no J gene, it was assigned here through a match of the DNA to germline. CDR3 size: 19 residues. The V and J ends lost 6 bases and 0 bases respectively, with 26 bases between them. CDR1 TSWWSYY and CDR2 QGS come from the germline V gene. The CDR3 region has the DNA TGTGCTCTTGGAGTTGCGATACGTAAAACCAACCCGTACACCGATAAACTCATCTTT. Its translation is CALGVAIRKTNPYTDKLIF.

This clone was recorded a few times. The protein TCRdb lists belongs to a much larger clone and differs from this DNA's translation at residue 6, which points to a read error; the protein shown is made from the DNA. The CDR3 loop is CALGSSKRLLWVNTDKLIF. The CDR3 DNA follows: TGTGCTCTTGGGTCCTCTAAGCGGCTTCTCTGGGTAAACACCGATAAACTCATCTTT. The rearrangement uses TRDV1 and TRDJ1; D perhaps matches TRDD3 (5 bases). No J gene is reported in TCRdb; it was inferred here by comparing the DNA with germline. The CDR3 consists of 19 residues. Between the trimmed V and J ends, which lost 5 bases and 0 bases, there was a span of 25 bases. Germline V gene lookup returns CDR1 TSWWSYY and CDR2 QGS.

Remarks on this clone: TCRdb's entry gives the protein of a much larger clone, which mismatches this DNA's translation at residue 5, likely from a read error; the protein reported here is translated from the DNA. The chain combines TRDV2 with TRDJ1, with unresolved D. Trimming left V 3 bases short and J 0 bases short, with 13 bases between. Germline lookup yields CDR1 GEAIGNYY and CDR2 EKD. The CDR3 loop spans 15 amino acids. CDR3 coding DNA: TGTGCCTGTGACCCCGTGGTACCCGACACCGATAAACTCATCTTT. Protein sequence: CACDPVVPDTDKLIF.

This clone was counted a few times. Translating this DNA gives a protein that differs at residue 3 from the TCRdb one, which belongs to a much larger clone; a read error is likely, and the protein shown is this translation. V gene TRDV2 combines with J gene TRDJ1, with D uncertain. The J gene, left out of TCRdb, was set here by checking the DNA against germline. CDR3 length: 13 amino acids. Germline CDR1 and CDR2: GEAIGNYY and EKD. The CDR3 nucleotides are TGTGCCCGTGATGAAGTACGGACCGATAAACTCATCTTT. Protein product: CARDEVRTDKLIF.

In the case of this clone: TCRdb records a much larger clone's protein for this DNA, with a difference at residue 19 that likely arises from a read error; the protein given is the translation of the DNA. The chain carries TRDV2 and TRDJ1; TRDD3 agrees at 9 bases. The V gene's germline CDR1 is GEAIGNYY and CDR2 EKD. This CDR3 is built from 20 residues. CDR3 DNA sequence: TGTGCCTGTGACCAATTATCTGGGGGATCAACCCGGGGGTACACCGATAAACTCACCTTT. It codes for CACDQLSGGSTRGYTDKLTF.